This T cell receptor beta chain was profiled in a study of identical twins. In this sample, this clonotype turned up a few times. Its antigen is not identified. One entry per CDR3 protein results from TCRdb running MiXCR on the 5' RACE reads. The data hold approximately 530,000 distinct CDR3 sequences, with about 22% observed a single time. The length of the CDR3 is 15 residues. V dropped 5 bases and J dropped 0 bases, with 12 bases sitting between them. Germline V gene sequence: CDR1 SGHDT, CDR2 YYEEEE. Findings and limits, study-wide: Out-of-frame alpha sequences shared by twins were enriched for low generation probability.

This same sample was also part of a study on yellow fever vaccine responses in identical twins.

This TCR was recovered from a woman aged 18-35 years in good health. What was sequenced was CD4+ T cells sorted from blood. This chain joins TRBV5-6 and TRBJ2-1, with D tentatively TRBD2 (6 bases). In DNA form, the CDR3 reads TGTGCCAGCAGTCGGGACTTGAGCTCCTACAATGAGCAGTTCTTC. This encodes CASSRDLSSYNEQFF. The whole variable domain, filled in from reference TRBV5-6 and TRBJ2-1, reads DAGVTQSPTHLIKTRGQQVTLRCSPKSGHDTVSWYQQALGQGPQFIFQYYEEEERQRGNFPDRFSGHQFPNYSSELNVNALLLGDSALYLCASSRDLSSYNEQFFGPGTRLTVL.